The 19 T cell receptor beta chains in this list originate from one sample, sequenced in a study of blood T cell repertoires in COVID-19. Produced via immunoSEQ multiplex PCR; TCRdb's table is partial and in-frame only. The sample has about 110,000 clones, approximately 79% seen once. The sample taken for sequencing was peripheral blood. The source is a woman aged 80 or over with active or convalescent COVID-19.

This chain links TRBV9 with TRBJ2-5, with TRBD2 matching over 8 bases. This CDR3 contains 15 residues. CDR1 is SGDLS, CDR2 YYNGEE, per germline. V lost 5 bases to trimming and J lost 1 base; unmatched junction nucleotides: 7. The CDR3 DNA reads TGTGCCAGCAGGTGGGTAGCGGGGTGCCAAGAGACCCAGTACTTC. This encodes CASRWVAGCQETQYF.

The chain couples TRBV11-2 to TRBJ2-1, with D tentatively TRBD2 (6 bases). The CDR3 spans 14 residues. Trimming stripped 5 bases from V and 6 bases from J, with 14 bases between. Germline CDR1 and CDR2: SGHAT and FQNNGV. CDR3 region: CASSPLRGRNEQFF. In DNA, the CDR3 is TGTGCCAGCAGCCCCTTGCGGGGACGCAATGAGCAGTTCTTC. The variable domain in full, with the rest retrieved from reference TRBV11-2 and TRBJ2-1, is EAGVAQSPRYKIIEKRQSVAFWCNPISGHATLYWYQQILGQGPKLLIQFQNNGVVDDSQLPKDRFSAERLKGVDSTLKIQPAKLEDSAVYLCASSPLRGRNEQFFGPGTRLTVL.

The V and J genes are TRBV6-6 and TRBJ1-5, with D uncertain. From germline, CDR1 is MNHNY and CDR2 SVGAGI (reference sequence). The V and J ends lost 3 bases and 6 bases respectively, with 15 bases between them. The CDR3 loop spans 15 amino acids. CDR3 sequence: CASSYPSPGGQPQHF. The CDR3 DNA reads TGTGCCAGCAGTTATCCCTCCCCGGGAGGTCAGCCCCAGCATTTT.

This chain connects TRBV4-1 to TRBJ1-1; the D gene is possibly TRBD1 (5 bases). The CDR3 sequence is 14 residues long. CDR1 and CDR2 (germline): MGHRA, YSYEKL. Trimming cost V 1 base and J 0 bases, with 6 bases left between them. The CDR3 DNA reads as TGCGCCAGCAGCCAAGGACAGTTGAACACTGAAGCTTTCTTT. Amino acid sequence: CASSQGQLNTEAFF.

The CDR3 is CASSAGNQPQHF. Here the CDR3 DNA reads TGTGCCAGCAGTGCGGGCAATCAGCCCCAGCATTTT. V and J are TRBV2 and TRBJ1-5, with unresolved D. The CDR3 runs 12 residues. CDR1 SNHLY and CDR2 FYNNEI come from the germline V gene. V was trimmed by 4 bases and J by 2 bases, leaving 3 bases between them.

The chain uses TRBV21-1 and TRBJ2-1; TRBD2, as called in the table, went unchecked against the DNA. TRBV21-1 is a known pseudogene. This CDR3 is 16 amino acids long. For the CDR3, the DNA is TGTGCCAGCAGCAACGGACCAAGGTTGGTAGCGGGAGAGCAGTTCTTC. It codes for CASSNGPRLVAGEQFF.

The chain links TRBV25-1 to TRBJ2-7; possible D gene TRBD1, 7 bases. Per the germline V gene, CDR1 is MGHDK and CDR2 is SYGVNS. V lost 7 bases and J lost 3, with 16 bases in between. The CDR3 has 14 residues. The CDR3 spells CASTGQGGDYEQYF. The CDR3 DNA sequence: TGTGCCAGCACAGGTCAGGGGGGAGACTACGAGCAGTACTTC.

This chain uses TRBV2 with TRBJ2-5; possibly TRBD2 for D (6 bases). The V end was cut by 8 bases, the J end by 4 bases, with 17 bases between. Germline CDR1 is SNHLY and CDR2 is FYNNEI. This CDR3 region has 14 residues. The CDR3 here is CASHLDGSGETQYF. Here the CDR3 DNA reads TGTGCCAGCCACCTCGACGGGAGCGGAGAGACCCAGTACTTC.

This rearrangement joins TRBV5-4 to TRBJ2-5; 9 nucleotides agree with TRBD2. This CDR3 has 14 residues. After removal of 4 bases from V and 5 bases from J, the junction contained 6 bases not matched to a gene. The germline V gene has CDR1 SGHNT and CDR2 YYREEE (reference sequence). CDR3 region: CASSVAGDVETQYF. In DNA form, the CDR3 reads TGTGCCAGCAGCGTAGCGGGAGATGTGGAGACCCAGTACTTC.

The chain is built from TRBV2 and TRBJ2-5, with D hard to call. Germline V gene sequence: CDR1 SNHLY, CDR2 FYNNEI. The CDR3 totals 11 residues. Trimming removed 6 bases from V and 5 bases from J, with 7 bases in between. CDR3 sequence reads: CASRAVETQYF. The CDR3 DNA follows: TGTGCCAGCAGGGCTGTGGAGACCCAGTACTTC.

The CDR3 DNA reads TGTGCCAGCTCACCTTATTATACAGCCTCGATGTACAATGAGCAGTTCTTC. It specifies CASSPYYTASMYNEQFF. The chain is built from TRBV18 and TRBJ2-1, with D uncertain. CDR1 and CDR2 (germline): KGHSH, LQKENI. CDR3 length: 17 residues. The ends were cut back, 3 bases at V and 4 bases at J, with 19 bases in the middle.

The sample holds a few counts of this clone. CDR3 in DNA: TGTGCCAGCAGCATGGACACTTGGAATCAGCCCCAGCATTTT. Amino acids: CASSMDTWNQPQHF. The chain carries TRBV7-8 and TRBJ1-5, with TRBD1 as a possible D gene (5 bases). The V and J ends lost 5 bases and 4 bases respectively, with 12 bases between them. Germline V lookup: CDR1 SGHVS, CDR2 FQNEAQ. This CDR3 is 14 amino acids long.

The chain uses TRBV6-5 and TRBJ2-7, with 7 positions matching TRBD2. V shed 6 bases, J shed 4 bases, and the junction held 12 bases outside the gene matches. The CDR3 sequence is 15 residues long. Germline V gene sequence: CDR1 MNHEY, CDR2 SVGAGI. CDR3 region: CASSSFGSGTYEQYF. CDR3 in DNA: TGTGCCAGCAGCTCCTTCGGCAGCGGGACGTACGAGCAGTACTTC.

The chain has TRBV12-5 and TRBJ2-7; 8 bases line up with TRBD1. V dropped 7 bases and J dropped 3; count of bases not matched to a gene: 5. This CDR3 has 13 amino acids. Germline V gives CDR1 LGHNT, CDR2 FRNRAP. The CDR3 bases are TGTGCTAGTGCATTAGACAGGGGCTACGAGCAGTACTTC. Translated, it gives CASALDRGYEQYF.

The chain's CDR3 is CASSDSGRANEQFF. CDR3 DNA: TGTGCCAGTAGTGATAGCGGGAGGGCCAATGAGCAGTTCTTC. The gene calls are TRBV19 and TRBJ2-1, with 11 positions matching TRBD2. This CDR3 contains 14 residues. The V segment lost 5 bases and the J segment 6 bases; nucleotides outside the gene matches: 3. CDR1 LNHDA and CDR2 SQIVND come from the germline V gene (reference sequence).

This rearrangement joins TRBV7-3 to TRBJ2-1, with 9 bases identical to TRBD2. Germline-derived CDR1 and CDR2 are SGHTA and FQGTGA. Trimming removed 5 bases from V and 0 bases from J; junction bases left unmatched: 14. The CDR3 spans 19 residues. Written as DNA, the CDR3 is TGTGCCAGCAGCCCAAGGGGAATAGCGGGAGAAAGCTCCTACAATGAGCAGTTCTTC. It codes for CASSPRGIAGESSYNEQFF.

The CDR3 coding sequence is TGTGCCAGCAGTGCAAAACCTCCGGGACAGGGGGCTTTCCACGAGCAGTACTTC. It codes for CASSAKPPGQGAFHEQYF. The chain couples TRBV6-1 to TRBJ2-7, with 12 bases identical to TRBD1. CDR1 and CDR2 from the germline V gene are MNHNS and SASEGT. The CDR3 is 18 residues long. Germline trimming cut 4 bases from V and 5 bases from J; bases unmatched to any gene: 15.

The chain recombines TRBV18 with TRBJ1-5, with D maybe TRBD1 (6 bases). The CDR3 totals 14 residues. Germline V gives CDR1 KGHSH, CDR2 LQKENI. The ends were cut back, 5 bases at V and 6 bases at J, with 14 bases in the middle. CDR3 nucleotide sequence: TGTGCCAGCTCAAGAGGGGGGGCTGGTCAGCCCCAGCATTTT. Protein product: CASSRGGAGQPQHF.

The DNA for the CDR3 is TGTGCCAGCAGCGTAGATGGACTAGCGGGCACAGATACGCAGTATTTT. Translated, it gives CASSVDGLAGTDTQYF. The V gene is TRBV9, the J gene TRBJ2-3, with 10 bases matching TRBD2. Germline loops: CDR1 SGDLS, CDR2 YYNGEE. There are 16 residues in the CDR3. V dropped 0 bases and J dropped 1; count of bases not matched to a gene: 2.